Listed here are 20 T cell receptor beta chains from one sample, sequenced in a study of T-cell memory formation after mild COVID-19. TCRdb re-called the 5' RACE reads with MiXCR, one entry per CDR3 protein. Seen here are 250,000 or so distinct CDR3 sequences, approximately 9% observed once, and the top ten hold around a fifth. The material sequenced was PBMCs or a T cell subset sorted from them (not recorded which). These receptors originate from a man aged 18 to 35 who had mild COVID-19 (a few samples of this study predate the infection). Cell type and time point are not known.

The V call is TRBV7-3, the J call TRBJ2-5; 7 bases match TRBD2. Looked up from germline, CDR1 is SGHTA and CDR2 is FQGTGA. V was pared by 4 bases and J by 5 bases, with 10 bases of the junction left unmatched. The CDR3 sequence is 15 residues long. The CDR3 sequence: CASSSRAGRGETQYF. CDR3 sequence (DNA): TGTGCCAGCAGCTCAAGGGCAGGGCGGGGGGAGACCCAGTACTTC.

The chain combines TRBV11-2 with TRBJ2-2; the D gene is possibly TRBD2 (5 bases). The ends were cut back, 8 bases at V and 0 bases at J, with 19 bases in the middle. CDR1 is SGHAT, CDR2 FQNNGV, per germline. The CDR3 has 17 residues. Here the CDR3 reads CASRGFGEISNTGELFF. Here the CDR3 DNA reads TGTGCCAGCCGCGGGTTCGGGGAAATTTCGAACACCGGGGAGCTGTTTTTT.

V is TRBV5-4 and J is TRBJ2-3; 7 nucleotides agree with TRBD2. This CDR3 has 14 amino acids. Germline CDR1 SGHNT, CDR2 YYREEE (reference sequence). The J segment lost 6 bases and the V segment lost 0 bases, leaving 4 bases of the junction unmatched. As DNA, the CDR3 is TGTGCCAGCAGCTTGGTGGGACTACCGGATACGCAGTATTTT. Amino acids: CASSLVGLPDTQYF.

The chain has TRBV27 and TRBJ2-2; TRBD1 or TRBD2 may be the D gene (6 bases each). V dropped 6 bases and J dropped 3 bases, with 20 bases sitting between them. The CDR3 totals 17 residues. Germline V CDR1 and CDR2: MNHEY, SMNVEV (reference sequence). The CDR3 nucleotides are TGTGCCAGCAGCCCACTCGGGGGCGGGGAGGACACCGGGGAGCTGTTTTTT. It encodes CASSPLGGGEDTGELFF.

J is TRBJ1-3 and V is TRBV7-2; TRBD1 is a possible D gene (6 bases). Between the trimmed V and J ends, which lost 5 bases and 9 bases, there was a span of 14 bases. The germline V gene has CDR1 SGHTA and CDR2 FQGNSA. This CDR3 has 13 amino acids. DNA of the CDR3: TGTGCCAGCAGCAAAAGGGGGGGGAGCACCATATATTTT. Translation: CASSKRGGSTIYF.

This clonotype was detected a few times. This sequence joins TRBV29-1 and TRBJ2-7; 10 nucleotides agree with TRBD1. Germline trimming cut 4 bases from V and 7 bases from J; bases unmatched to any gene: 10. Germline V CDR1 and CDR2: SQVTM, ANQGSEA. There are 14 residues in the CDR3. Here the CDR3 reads CSVGQGASTTEQYF. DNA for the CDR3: TGCAGCGTTGGACAGGGGGCGAGTACTACGGAGCAGTACTTC.

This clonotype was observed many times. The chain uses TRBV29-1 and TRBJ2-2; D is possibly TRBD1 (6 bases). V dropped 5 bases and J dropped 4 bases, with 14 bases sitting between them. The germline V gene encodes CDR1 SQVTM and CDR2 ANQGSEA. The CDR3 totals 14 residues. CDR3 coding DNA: TGCAGCGTTACCTGGGACACTCCCACCGGGGAGCTGTTTTTT. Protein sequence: CSVTWDTPTGELFF.

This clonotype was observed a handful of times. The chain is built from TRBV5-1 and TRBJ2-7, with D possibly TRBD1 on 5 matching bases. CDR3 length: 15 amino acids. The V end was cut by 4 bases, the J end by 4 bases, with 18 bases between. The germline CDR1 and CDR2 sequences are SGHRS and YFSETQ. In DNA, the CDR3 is TGCGCCAGCAGCCCGTATCTGGGGCAGCAATACGAGCAGTACTTC. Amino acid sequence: CASSPYLGQQYEQYF.

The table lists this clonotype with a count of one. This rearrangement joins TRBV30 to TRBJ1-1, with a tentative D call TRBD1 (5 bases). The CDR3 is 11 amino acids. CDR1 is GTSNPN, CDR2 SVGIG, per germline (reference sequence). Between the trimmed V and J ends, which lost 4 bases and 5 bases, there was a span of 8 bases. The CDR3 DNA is TGTGCCTGGACGGGGGTGACTGAAGCTTTCTTT. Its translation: CAWTGVTEAFF.

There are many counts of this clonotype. CDR3 residues: CASSHGGVEFF. CDR3 coding DNA: TGCGCCAGCAGCCATGGGGGGGTCGAGTTCTTC. The rearrangement links TRBV4-1 to TRBJ2-1, with 7 bases that match TRBD2. V lost 3 bases, J lost 14 bases, and 4 bases stayed unmatched. CDR3 length equals 11 residues. Germline CDR1 and CDR2: MGHRA and YSYEKL.

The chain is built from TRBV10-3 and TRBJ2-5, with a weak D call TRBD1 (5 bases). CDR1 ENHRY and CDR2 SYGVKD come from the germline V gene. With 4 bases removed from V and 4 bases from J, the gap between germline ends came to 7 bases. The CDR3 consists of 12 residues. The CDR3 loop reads CAISGGAETQYF. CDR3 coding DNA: TGTGCCATCAGTGGGGGCGCAGAGACCCAGTACTTC.

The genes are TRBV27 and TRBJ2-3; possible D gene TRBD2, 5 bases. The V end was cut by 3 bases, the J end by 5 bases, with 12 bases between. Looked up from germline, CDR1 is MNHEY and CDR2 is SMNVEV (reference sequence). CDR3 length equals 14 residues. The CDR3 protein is CASSFGLVRDTQYF. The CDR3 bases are TGTGCCAGCAGTTTCGGACTTGTTAGAGATACGCAGTATTTT.

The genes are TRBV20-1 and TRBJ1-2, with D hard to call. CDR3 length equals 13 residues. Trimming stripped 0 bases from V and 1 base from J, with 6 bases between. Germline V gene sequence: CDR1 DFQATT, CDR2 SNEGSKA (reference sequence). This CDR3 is CSAREEGNYGYTF. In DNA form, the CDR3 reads TGCAGTGCTAGAGAGGAGGGTAACTATGGCTACACCTTC.

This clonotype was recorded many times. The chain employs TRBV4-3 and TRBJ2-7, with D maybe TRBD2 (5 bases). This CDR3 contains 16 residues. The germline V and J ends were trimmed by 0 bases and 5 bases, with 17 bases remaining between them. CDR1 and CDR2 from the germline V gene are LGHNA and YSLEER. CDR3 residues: CASSQDQKGTRNEQYF. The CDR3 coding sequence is TGCGCCAGCAGCCAAGATCAGAAAGGAACTAGGAACGAGCAGTACTTC.

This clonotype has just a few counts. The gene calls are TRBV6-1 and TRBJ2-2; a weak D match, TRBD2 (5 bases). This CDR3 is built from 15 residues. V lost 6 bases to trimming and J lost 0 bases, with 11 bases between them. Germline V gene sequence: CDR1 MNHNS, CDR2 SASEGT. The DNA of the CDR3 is TGTGCCAGCAGAAGAGCAGCGGCGAACACCGGGGAGCTGTTTTTT. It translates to CASRRAAANTGELFF.

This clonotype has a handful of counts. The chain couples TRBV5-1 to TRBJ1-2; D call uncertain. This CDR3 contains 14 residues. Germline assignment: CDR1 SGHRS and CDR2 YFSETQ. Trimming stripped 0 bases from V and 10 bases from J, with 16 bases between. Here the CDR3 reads CASSLDLELASYTF. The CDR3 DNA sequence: TGCGCCAGCAGCTTGGATCTAGAGCTAGCGTCCTACACCTTC.

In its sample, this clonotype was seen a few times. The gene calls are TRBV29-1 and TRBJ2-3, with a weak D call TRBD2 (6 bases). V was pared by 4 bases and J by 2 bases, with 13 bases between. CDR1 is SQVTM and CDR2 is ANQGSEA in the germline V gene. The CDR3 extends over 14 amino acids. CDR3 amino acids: CSVAGLDITDTQYF. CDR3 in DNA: TGCAGCGTTGCGGGACTTGACATCACAGATACGCAGTATTTT.

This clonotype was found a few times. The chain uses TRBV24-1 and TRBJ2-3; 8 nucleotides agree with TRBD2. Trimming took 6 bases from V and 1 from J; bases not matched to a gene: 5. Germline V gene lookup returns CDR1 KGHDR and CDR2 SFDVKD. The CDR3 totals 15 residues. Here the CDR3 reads CATSPGGRRTDTQYF. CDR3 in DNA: TGTGCCACCAGTCCCGGCGGGAGGCGCACAGATACGCAGTATTTT.

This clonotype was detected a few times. The CDR3 DNA is TGTGCCAGCAGCTTAATGTCCGGGACAGGGGCCTACGAGCAGTACTTC. Amino acid sequence: CASSLMSGTGAYEQYF. The chain employs TRBV7-2 and TRBJ2-7, with TRBD1 matching over 10 bases. The CDR3 runs to 16 residues. V gave up 2 bases and J gave up 2 bases; unmatched junction bases: 6. Per the germline V gene, CDR1 is SGHTA and CDR2 is FQGNSA.

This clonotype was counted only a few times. The CDR3 loop reads CASSKDRVNTEAFF. The CDR3 coding sequence is TGTGCCAGCAGCAAAGACAGGGTGAACACTGAAGCTTTCTTT. The chain employs TRBV21-1 and TRBJ1-1; the tabulated D call, TRBD1, remains unverified against the DNA. TRBV21-1 is a recognized pseudogene. There are 14 residues in the CDR3.